This T cell receptor (beta chain) was documented in a study of cytomegalovirus exposure and HLA in healthy donors. As for this clone: No antigen is known for it.

General study points: In a later analysis, HLA-associated TCR beta chains were more clonally expanded than equally common others. Highly shared sequence variants in one cluster were likely a sequencing artifact.

CDR3 length: 13 amino acids. In germline, CDR1 is SGHTA, CDR2 FQGNSA. V lost 0 bases and J 6 bases, leaving 8 bases between the germline ends. A multiplex PCR was run with 60 Vbeta primers and 13 Jbeta primers. TCRdb's copy holds only in-frame clones and misses some; the assay was immunoSEQ multiplex PCR. The sample lists 150,000 to 200,000 clones; around 80% were seen once. Sequenced sample: PBMCs. The sequence came from a woman aged 25-40 years in good health and CMV-seropositive. The chain carries TRBV7-2 and TRBJ2-5; maybe TRBD1 (6 bases). The CDR3 region is CASSLAGQQTQYF. The CDR3 coding sequence is TGTGCCAGCAGCTTAGCCGGACAGCAGACCCAGTACTTC.